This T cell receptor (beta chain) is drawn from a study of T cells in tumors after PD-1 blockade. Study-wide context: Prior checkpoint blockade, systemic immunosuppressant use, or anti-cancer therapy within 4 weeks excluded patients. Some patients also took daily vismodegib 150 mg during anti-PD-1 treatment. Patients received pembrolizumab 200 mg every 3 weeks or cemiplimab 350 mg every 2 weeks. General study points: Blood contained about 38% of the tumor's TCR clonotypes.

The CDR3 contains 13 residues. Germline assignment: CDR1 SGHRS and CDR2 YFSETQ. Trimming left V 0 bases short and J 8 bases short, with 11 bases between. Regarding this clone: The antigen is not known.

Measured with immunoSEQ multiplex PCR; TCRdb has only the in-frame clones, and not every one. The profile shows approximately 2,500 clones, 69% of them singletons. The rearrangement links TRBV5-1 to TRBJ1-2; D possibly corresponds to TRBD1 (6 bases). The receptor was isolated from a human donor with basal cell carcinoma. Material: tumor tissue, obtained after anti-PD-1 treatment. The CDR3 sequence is CASSLGGGNGYTF. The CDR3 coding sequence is TGCGCCAGCAGCTTGGGAGGGGGAAACGGCTACACCTTC.